What follows are 9 T cell receptor beta chains derived from one specimen sequenced in a study of OX40 agonist ivuxolimab in advanced cancers. This table comes from immunoSEQ multiplex PCR, and its TCRdb copy is limited to in-frame clones, with some not included. The sample has some 21,000 clones; about 83% are singletons. The sequenced sample was CD4+ or CD8+ T cells sorted from blood, obtained in a trial of the OX40 agonist ivuxolimab. Every receptor here comes from an adult with an advanced solid tumor such as melanoma, head and neck, liver or kidney cancer.

As for this clone: A junction boundary mismatches the germline segment, possibly from a read error. V usage is TRBV2 and J usage is TRBJ1-2; D is ambiguous. The germline V gene encodes CDR1 SNHLY and CDR2 FYNNEI. The CDR3 sequence is 12 residues long. The CDR3 spells CASSERSWVDLF. Here the CDR3 DNA reads TGTGCCAGCAGTGAACGTTCTTGGGTTGACCTCTTC.

The rearrangement links TRBV4-2 to TRBJ2-7; D ambiguous. This CDR3 is 13 amino acids long. The V gene's germline CDR1 is LGHNA and CDR2 YNFKEQ. Trimming removed 2 bases at V and 4 bases at J, with 9 bases between. The chain's CDR3 is CASSQRTAYEQYF. In DNA form, the CDR3 reads TGTGCCAGCAGCCAAAGGACGGCATACGAGCAGTACTTC.

This clone occurred a few times. The CDR3 coding sequence is TGTGCCAGCAGCTCCTCAGGGTCCGGGGATCAGCCCCAGCATTTT. It translates to CASSSSGSGDQPQHF. The chain uses TRBV7-6 and TRBJ1-5, with D perhaps TRBD1 (5 bases). The CDR3 is 15 residues long. V was cut by 4 bases and J by 5 bases, with 15 bases left in between. Germline values: CDR1 SGHVS, CDR2 FNYEAQ. Together with reference TRBV7-6 and TRBJ1-5, the CDR3 gives the full variable domain: GAGVSQSPRYKVTKRGQDVALRCDPISGHVSLYWYRQALGQGPEFLTYFNYEAQQDKSGLPNDRFSAERPEGSISTLTIQRTEQRDSAMYRCASSSSGSGDQPQHFGDGTRLSIL.

The V and J genes are TRBV5-1 and TRBJ2-1; either TRBD1 or TRBD2 may supply D (5 bases each). Trimming removed 1 base from V and 1 base from J, with 9 bases in between. Germline V gene sequence: CDR1 SGHRS, CDR2 YFSETQ. The CDR3 sequence is 15 residues long. The DNA of the CDR3 is TGCGCCAGCAGCTTGATTGGGGGATCCTACAATGAGCAGTTCTTC. This translates into CASSLIGGSYNEQFF.

The chain has TRBV9 and TRBJ2-1; D is unresolved. With 0 bases removed from V and 6 bases from J, the gap between germline ends came to 10 bases. This CDR3 region has 14 residues. The germline CDR1 and CDR2 sequences are SGDLS and YYNGEE. CDR3 sequence (DNA): TGTGCCAGCAGCGTAGTTCCCCAGATCAATGAGCAGTTCTTC. This sequence encodes CASSVVPQINEQFF.

This clone was picked up one time. The chain carries TRBV29-1 and TRBJ2-2; perhaps TRBD2 as D (6 bases). This CDR3 contains 16 residues. Trimming shortened V by 0 bases and J by 4 bases, and 15 bases separated the two germline ends. Germline V gene data show CDR1 as SQVTM and CDR2 as ANQGSEA. CDR3 bases: TGCAGCGTTGAAGATGGCGGGGCGTTGAGCACCGGGGAGCTGTTTTTT. Amino acid sequence: CSVEDGGALSTGELFF.

The V gene is TRBV9, the J gene TRBJ2-5, with 7 bases identical to TRBD1. From germline, CDR1 is SGDLS and CDR2 YYNGEE. The V and J ends lost 4 bases and 7 bases, in that order; junction bases with no gene match: 10. This CDR3 is built from 14 residues. CDR3 nucleotide sequence: TGTGCCAGCAGCCCCTGGGACAGCTCACGGACCCAGTACTTC. Translating gives CASSPWDSSRTQYF.

The chain employs TRBV4-3 and TRBJ2-5; TRBD2 matches 10 bases. Losses at the gene ends were 0 bases for V and 1 base for J; bases not matched to a gene: 2. The germline V gene has CDR1 LGHNA and CDR2 YSLEER. The CDR3 length is 16 residues. CDR3 nucleotides: TGCGCCAGCAGCCAAGATGCTAGCGGGGGCCAAGAGACCCAGTACTTC. Translated, it gives CASSQDASGGQETQYF.

J is TRBJ2-5 and V is TRBV18; 10 positions match TRBD1. V was pared by 3 bases and J by 4 bases, with 5 bases of the junction left unmatched. CDR1 and CDR2 (germline): KGHSH, LQKENI. The CDR3 consists of 15 residues. CDR3 sequence (DNA): TGTGCCAGCTCACCCGGGGACAGGGGTAGAGAGACCCAGTACTTC. Its protein product is CASSPGDRGRETQYF.